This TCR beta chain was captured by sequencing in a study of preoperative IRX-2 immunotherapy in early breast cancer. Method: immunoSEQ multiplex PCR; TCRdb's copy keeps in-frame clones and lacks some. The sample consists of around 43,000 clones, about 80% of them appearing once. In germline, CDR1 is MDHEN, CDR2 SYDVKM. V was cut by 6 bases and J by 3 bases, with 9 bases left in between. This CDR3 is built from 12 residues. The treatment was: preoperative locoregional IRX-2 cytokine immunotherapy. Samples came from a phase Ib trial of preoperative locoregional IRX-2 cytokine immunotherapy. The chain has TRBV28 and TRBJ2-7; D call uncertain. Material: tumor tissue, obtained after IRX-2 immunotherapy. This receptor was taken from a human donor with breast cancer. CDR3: CASSRSDYEQYF. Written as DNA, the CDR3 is TGTGCCAGCAGCCGTAGTGACTACGAGCAGTACTTC.